This T cell receptor (beta chain) is from a study of shared clonotypes between healthy human individuals. The trim removed 5 bases at V and 6 bases at J, leaving 12 bases unmatched. The CDR3 extends over 15 amino acids. Germline V gives CDR1 SGHAT, CDR2 FQNNGV. The protocol was immunoSEQ multiplex PCR, while the TCRdb copy is restricted to in-frame clones and leaves out a portion. This repertoire shows some 500,000 clones, 90% to 97% found once; its top ten account for 0.05% to 0.07%. The count of this clone is one. The rearrangement joins TRBV11-2 to TRBJ2-7; 8 bases match TRBD2. This TCR was sampled from a woman in her twenties or thirties in good health. Material for sequencing was naive CD4+ T cells sorted from blood. This sample's subset: CD45RA+ positively selected. In DNA, the CDR3 is TGTGCCAGCAGCCCGGGGGGGACTAGTTACTCCGAGCAGTACTTC. Translation gives CASSPGGTSYSEQYF. Drawing the rest from reference TRBV11-2 and TRBJ2-7, the complete variable domain is EAGVAQSPRYKIIEKRQSVAFWCNPISGHATLYWYQQILGQGPKLLIQFQNNGVVDDSQLPKDRFSAERLKGVDSTLKIQPAKLEDSAVYLCASSPGGTSYSEQYFGPGTRLTVT.